The 2 T cell receptor beta chains presented below share a single source sample, sequenced in a study of a mutant IDH1 vaccine in newly diagnosed glioma. The time point is: baseline, week 1 (first vaccination visit). Treatment reported: pre-vaccination baseline after standard-of-care therapy. The table came from immunoSEQ multiplex PCR; TCRdb's copy has only in-frame clones and leaves some out. The data contain some 38,000 clones, roughly 92% of them seen just once; the ten biggest clones take up under 20%. The sequences come from PBMCs, collected from a glioma patient treated with radiotherapy, temozolomide or both. These receptors were collected from a man aged 18-30 years with glioma.

This sequence joins TRBV19 and TRBJ1-2, with a weak D call TRBD1 (6 bases). The V gene lost 7 bases and the J gene lost 4 bases, with 16 bases spanning the gap. Germline CDR1 and CDR2: LNHDA and SQIVND (reference sequence). This CDR3 has 14 residues. The CDR3 DNA is TGTGCCAGTACCGCGACAGGAGACGTCTATGGCTACACCTTC. Translated, it gives CASTATGDVYGYTF.

This sequence joins TRBV29-1 and TRBJ2-7; 10 bases map to TRBD1. The CDR3 covers 17 residues. Unmatched junction bases numbered 12, after V lost 4 bases and J lost 0 bases. Germline CDR1 SQVTM, CDR2 ANQGSEA. CDR3 DNA sequence: TGCAGCGTTGTAATGAGACAGGGGGCTAAAAGCTCCTACGAGCAGTACTTC. Residues: CSVVMRQGAKSSYEQYF.